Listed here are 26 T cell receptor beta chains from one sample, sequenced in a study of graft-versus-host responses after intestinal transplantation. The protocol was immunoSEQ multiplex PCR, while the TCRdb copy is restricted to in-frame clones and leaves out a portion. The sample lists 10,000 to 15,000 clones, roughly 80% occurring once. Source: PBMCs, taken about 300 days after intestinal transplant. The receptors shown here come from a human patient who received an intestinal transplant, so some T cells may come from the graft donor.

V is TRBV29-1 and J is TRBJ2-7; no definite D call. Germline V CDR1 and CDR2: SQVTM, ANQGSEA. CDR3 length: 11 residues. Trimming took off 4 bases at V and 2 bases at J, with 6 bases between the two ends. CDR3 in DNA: TGCAGCGTTGTTCTTACCTACGAGCAGTACTTC. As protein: CSVVLTYEQYF.

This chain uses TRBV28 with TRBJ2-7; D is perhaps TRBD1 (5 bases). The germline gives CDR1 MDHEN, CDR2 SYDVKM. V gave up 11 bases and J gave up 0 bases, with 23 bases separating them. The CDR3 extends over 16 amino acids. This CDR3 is CAVRTTLGGRSYEQYF. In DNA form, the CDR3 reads TGTGCCGTGCGGACAACCTTGGGTGGCCGCTCCTACGAGCAGTACTTC.

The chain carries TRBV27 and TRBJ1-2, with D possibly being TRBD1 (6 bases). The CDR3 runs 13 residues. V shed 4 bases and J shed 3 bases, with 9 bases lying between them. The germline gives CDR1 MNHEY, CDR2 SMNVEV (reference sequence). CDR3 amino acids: CASSWGADYGYTF. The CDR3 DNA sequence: TGTGCCAGCAGTTGGGGGGCTGACTATGGCTACACCTTC.

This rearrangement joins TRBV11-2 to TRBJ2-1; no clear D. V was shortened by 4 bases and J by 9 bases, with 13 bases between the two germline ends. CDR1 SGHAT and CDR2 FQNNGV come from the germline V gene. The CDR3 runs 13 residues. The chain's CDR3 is CASSSSPGAEQFF. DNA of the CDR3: TGTGCCAGCAGCTCCTCCCCCGGAGCTGAGCAGTTCTTC.

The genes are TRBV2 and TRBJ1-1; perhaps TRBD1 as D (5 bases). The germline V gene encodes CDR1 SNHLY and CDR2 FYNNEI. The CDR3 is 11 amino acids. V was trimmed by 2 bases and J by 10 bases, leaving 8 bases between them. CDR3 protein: CASSELRGAFF. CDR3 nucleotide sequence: TGTGCCAGCAGTGAATTGAGGGGAGCTTTCTTT.

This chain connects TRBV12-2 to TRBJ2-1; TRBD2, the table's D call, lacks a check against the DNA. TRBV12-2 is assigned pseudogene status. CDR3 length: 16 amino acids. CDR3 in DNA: TGTGCAAGTCGCTTAGCGAGGGCTAGCGGGAATGGTGAGCAGTTCTTC. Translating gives CASRLARASGNGEQFF.

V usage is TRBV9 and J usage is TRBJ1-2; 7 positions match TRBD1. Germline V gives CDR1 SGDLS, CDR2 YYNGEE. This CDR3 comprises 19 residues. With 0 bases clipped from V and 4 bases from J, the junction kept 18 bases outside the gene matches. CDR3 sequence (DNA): TGTGCCAGCAGCGTAGATGGCGTCTCCCAACTCCCAGGGGGCTATGGCTACACCTTC. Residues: CASSVDGVSQLPGGYGYTF.

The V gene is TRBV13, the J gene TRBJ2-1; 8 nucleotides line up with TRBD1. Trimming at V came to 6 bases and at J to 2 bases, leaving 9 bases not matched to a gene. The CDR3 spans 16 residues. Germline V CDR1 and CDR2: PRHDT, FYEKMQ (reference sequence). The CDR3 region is CASSTSGTGTYNEQFF. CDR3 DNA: TGTGCCAGCAGTACATCCGGGACAGGAACCTACAATGAGCAGTTCTTC.

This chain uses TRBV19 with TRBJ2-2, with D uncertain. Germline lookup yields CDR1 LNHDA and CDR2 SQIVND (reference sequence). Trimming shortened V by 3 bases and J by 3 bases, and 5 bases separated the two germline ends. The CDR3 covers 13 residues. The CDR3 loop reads CASSISDTGELFF. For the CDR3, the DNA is TGTGCCAGTAGTATTTCGGACACCGGGGAGCTGTTTTTT.

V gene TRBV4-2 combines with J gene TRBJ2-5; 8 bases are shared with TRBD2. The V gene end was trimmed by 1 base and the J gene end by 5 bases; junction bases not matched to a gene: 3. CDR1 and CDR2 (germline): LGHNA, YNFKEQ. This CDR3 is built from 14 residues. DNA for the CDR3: TGTGCCAGCAGCCAAGGTGGCGGGAGGGAGACCCAGTACTTC. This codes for CASSQGGGRETQYF.

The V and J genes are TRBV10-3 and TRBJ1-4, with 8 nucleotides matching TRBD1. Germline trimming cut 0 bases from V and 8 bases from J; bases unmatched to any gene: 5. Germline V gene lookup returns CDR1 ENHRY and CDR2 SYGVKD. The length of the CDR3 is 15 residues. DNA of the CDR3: TGTGCCATCAGTGAGTCGGGCAGGGGGCGAGAAAAACTGTTTTTT. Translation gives CAISESGRGREKLFF.

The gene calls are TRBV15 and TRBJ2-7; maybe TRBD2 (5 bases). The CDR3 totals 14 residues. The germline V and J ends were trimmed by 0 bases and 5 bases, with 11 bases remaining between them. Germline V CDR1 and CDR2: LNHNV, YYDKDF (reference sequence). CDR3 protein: CATSRDGVGNEQYF. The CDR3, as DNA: TGTGCCACCAGCAGAGACGGGGTCGGGAACGAGCAGTACTTC.

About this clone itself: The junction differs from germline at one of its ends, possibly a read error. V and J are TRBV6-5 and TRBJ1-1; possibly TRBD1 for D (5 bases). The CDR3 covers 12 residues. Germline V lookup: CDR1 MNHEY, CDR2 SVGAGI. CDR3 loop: CAGSPGGTEAFF. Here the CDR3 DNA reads TGTGCCGGCAGTCCGGGGGGTACTGAAGCTTTCTTT.

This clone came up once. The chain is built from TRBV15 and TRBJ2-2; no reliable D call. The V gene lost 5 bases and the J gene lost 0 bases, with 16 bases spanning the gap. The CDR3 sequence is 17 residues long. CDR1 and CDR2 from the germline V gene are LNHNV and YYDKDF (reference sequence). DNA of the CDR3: TGTGCCACCAGCTGGGAACGGAGAAAGGCGAACACCGGGGAGCTGTTTTTT. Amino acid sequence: CATSWERRKANTGELFF.

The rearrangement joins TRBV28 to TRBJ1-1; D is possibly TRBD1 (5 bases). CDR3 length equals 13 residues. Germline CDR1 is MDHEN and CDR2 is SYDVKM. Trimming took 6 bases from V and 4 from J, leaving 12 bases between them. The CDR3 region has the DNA TGTGCCAGCAGGCAGGGCTTAGGCACTGAAGCTTTCTTT. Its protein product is CASRQGLGTEAFF.

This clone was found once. As DNA, the CDR3 is TGTGCCAGCAGCCCGTGGACAGGTGGGGAGACCGGGGAGCTGTTTTTT. Translating it yields CASSPWTGGETGELFF. The chain has TRBV9 and TRBJ2-2; 7 nucleotides align to TRBD1. CDR3 length: 16 residues. CDR1 SGDLS and CDR2 YYNGEE come from the germline V gene. V shed 4 bases and J 5 bases; nucleotides not matched to a gene: 11.

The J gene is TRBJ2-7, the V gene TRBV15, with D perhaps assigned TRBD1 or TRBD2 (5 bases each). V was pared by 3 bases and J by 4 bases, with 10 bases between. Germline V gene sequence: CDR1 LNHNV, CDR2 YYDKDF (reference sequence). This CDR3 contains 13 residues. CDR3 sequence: CATSSPGPYEQYF. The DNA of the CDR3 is TGTGCCACCAGCAGCCCGGGGCCATACGAGCAGTACTTC.

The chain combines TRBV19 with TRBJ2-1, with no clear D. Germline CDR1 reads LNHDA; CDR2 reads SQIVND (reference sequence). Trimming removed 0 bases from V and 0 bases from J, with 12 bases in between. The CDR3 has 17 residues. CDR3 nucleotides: TGTGCCAGTAGTATAGATGCTCGCCAGAGCTCCTACAATGAGCAGTTCTTC. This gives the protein CASSIDARQSSYNEQFF.

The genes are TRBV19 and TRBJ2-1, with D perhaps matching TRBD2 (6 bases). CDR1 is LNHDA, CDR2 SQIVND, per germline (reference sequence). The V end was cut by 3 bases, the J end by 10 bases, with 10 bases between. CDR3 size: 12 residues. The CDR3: CASSISAGEQFF. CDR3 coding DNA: TGTGCCAGTAGTATCTCCGCGGGAGAGCAGTTCTTC. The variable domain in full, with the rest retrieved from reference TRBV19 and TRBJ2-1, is DGGITQSPKYLFRKEGQNVTLSCEQNLNHDAMYWYRQDPGQGLRLIYYSQIVNDFQKGDIAEGYSVSREKKESFPLTVTSAQKNPTAFYLCASSISAGEQFFGPGTRLTVL.

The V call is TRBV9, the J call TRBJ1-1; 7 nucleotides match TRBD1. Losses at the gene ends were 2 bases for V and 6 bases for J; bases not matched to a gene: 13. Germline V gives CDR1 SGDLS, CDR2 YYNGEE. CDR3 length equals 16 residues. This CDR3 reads CASSVTSNPTGAEAFF. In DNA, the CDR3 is TGTGCCAGCAGCGTTACTAGCAACCCTACAGGGGCTGAAGCTTTCTTT. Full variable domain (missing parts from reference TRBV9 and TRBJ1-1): DSGVTQTPKHLITATGQRVTLRCSPRSGDLSVYWYQQSLDQGLQFLIQYYNGEERAKGNILERFSAQQFPDLHSELNLSSLELGDSALYFCASSVTSNPTGAEAFFGQGTRLTVV.

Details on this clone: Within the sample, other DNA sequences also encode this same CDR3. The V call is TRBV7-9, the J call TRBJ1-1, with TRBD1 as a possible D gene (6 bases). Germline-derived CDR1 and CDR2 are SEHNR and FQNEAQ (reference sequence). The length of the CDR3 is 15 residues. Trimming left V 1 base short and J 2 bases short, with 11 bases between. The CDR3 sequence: CASSLGQGLNTEAFF. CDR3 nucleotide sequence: TGTGCCAGCAGCTTAGGGCAGGGGCTCAACACTGAAGCTTTCTTT.

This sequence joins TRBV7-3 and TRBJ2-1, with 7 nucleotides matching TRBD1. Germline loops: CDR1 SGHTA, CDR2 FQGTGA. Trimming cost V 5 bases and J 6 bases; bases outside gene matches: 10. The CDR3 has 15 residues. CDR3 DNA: TGTGCCAGCAGCCGAAAACAGGGGACGGGCAATGAGCAGTTCTTC. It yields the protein CASSRKQGTGNEQFF.

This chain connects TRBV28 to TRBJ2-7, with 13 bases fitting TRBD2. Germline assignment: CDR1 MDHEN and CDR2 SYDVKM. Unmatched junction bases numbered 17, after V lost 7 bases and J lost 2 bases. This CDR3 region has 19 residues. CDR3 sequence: CASKGKGLAGPGLAYEQYF. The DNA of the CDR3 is TGTGCCAGCAAGGGAAAGGGACTAGCGGGACCTGGATTAGCCTACGAGCAGTACTTC.

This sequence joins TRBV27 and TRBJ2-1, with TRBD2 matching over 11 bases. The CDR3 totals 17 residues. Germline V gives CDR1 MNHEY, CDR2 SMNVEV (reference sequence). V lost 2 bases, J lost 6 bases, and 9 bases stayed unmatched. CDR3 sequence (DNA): TGTGCCAGCAGTTTAACCCGGACTAGCGGGCCCCCCAATGAGCAGTTCTTC. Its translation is CASSLTRTSGPPNEQFF.

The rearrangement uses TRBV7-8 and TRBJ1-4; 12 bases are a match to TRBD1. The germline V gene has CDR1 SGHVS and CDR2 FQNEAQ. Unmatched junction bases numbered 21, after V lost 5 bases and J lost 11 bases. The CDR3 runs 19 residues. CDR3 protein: CASSVGGGQGAYAANKLFF. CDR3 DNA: TGTGCCAGCAGCGTTGGAGGGGGACAGGGGGCCTATGCCGCAAATAAACTGTTTTTT.

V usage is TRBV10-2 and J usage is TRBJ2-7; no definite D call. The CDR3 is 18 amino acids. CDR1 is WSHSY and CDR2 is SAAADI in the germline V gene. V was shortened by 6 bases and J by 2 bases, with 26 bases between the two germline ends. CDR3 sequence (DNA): TGCGCCAGCAGGGCCGCGACAACCCTTTCATTGCCAACCTACGAGCAGTACTTC. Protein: CASRAATTLSLPTYEQYF.